Following are 18 T cell receptor beta chains from one sample sequenced in a study of regulatory T cells in long-lasting Graves disease. Time point noted: newly diagnosed GD, antithyroid drugs for less than 3 months. RNA isolated from PBMCs was used to make the TCR library. Relying on iRepertoire HTBI primers and Arm-PCR of CDR3 regions, the team built TCR beta libraries. TCRdb itself ran the multiplex PCR reads through MiXCR, one entry per CDR3 protein. The data contain under 450,000 distinct CDR3 sequences, about 17% of them singletons. The same sample was also studied in work on T cells in Graves' hyperthyroidism and ophthalmopathy.

The material was peripheral blood mononuclear cells (PBMCs), obtained at new diagnosis, from a patient treated with antithyroid drugs. These receptors came from a woman younger than 30 with Graves disease.

This clonotype was recorded a few times. This chain uses TRBV7-9 with TRBJ2-1; 8 positions match TRBD2. The V segment lost 5 bases and the J segment 10 bases; nucleotides outside the gene matches: 13. Germline V gene sequence: CDR1 SEHNR, CDR2 FQNEAQ (reference sequence). CDR3 length: 15 amino acids. CDR3 DNA: TGTGCCAGCAGCACACCGGGACTAGGACTTGGAGAGCAGTTCTTC. It specifies CASSTPGLGLGEQFF.

This clonotype was picked up many times. This rearrangement joins TRBV29-1 to TRBJ2-5; D may be TRBD1 (6 bases). There are 12 residues in the CDR3. From germline, CDR1 is SQVTM and CDR2 ANQGSEA. Trimming shortened V by 6 bases and J by 9 bases, and 17 bases separated the two germline ends. CDR3 coding DNA: TGCAGCGTCGATATCTCGACAGGCGCCCAGTACTTC. Translation gives CSVDISTGAQYF.

This clonotype was seen only a few times. The chain couples TRBV15 to TRBJ1-5; no clear D. The CDR3 covers 13 residues. In germline, CDR1 is LNHNV, CDR2 YYDKDF (reference sequence). Trimming cost V 1 base and J 4 bases, with 5 bases left between them. The CDR3 here is CATSRGANQPQHF. In nucleotides, the CDR3 is TGTGCCACCAGCAGAGGGGCGAATCAGCCCCAGCATTTT. The whole variable domain, remainder taken from reference TRBV15 and TRBJ1-5, is DAMVIQNPRYQVTQFGKPVTLSCSQTLNHNVMYWYQQKSSQAPKLLFHYYDKDFNNEADTPDNFQSRRPNTSFCFLDIRSPGLGDTAMYLCATSRGANQPQHFGDGTRLSIL.

This clonotype was seen at least ten times. The junction shows a germline mismatch at one end, possibly a read error. The genes are TRBV5-1 and TRBJ1-2; perhaps TRBD1 as D (5 bases). There are 16 residues in the CDR3. Germline-derived CDR1 and CDR2 are SGHRS and YFSETQ. The CDR3 nucleotides are TGTGCCAGCAGCCGAAACCGGGACCCAGGGTACTATGGCTACACCTTC. Residues: CASSRNRDPGYYGYTF.

This clonotype was recorded at least ten times. V usage is TRBV2 and J usage is TRBJ2-7, with 7 nucleotides matching TRBD2. This CDR3 is built from 15 residues. Germline CDR1 reads SNHLY; CDR2 reads FYNNEI. The V and J ends lost 1 base and 1 base, in that order; junction bases with no gene match: 4. The CDR3 region has the DNA TGTGCCAGCAGTGAAGGTGGGGGGGTATCCTACGAGCAGTACTTC. This codes for CASSEGGGVSYEQYF.

This clonotype was counted many times. The chain combines TRBV28 with TRBJ1-2; D uncertain. The ends were cut back, 2 bases at V and 6 bases at J, with 13 bases in the middle. Germline V gene lookup returns CDR1 MDHEN and CDR2 SYDVKM. This CDR3 is 14 amino acids long. CDR3 residues: CASSLVRGSDGYTF. The CDR3 DNA reads TGTGCCAGCAGTTTAGTGCGGGGTTCGGATGGCTACACCTTC.

This clonotype was observed many times. V gene TRBV12-5 combines with J gene TRBJ1-1; D remains ambiguous. V was pared by 0 bases and J by 6 bases, with 8 bases between. The CDR3 is 13 amino acids. From germline, CDR1 is LGHNT and CDR2 FRNRAP. The CDR3 DNA reads TGTGCTAGTGGTTTGGTGTCAGGTTCTGAAGCTTTCTTT. As protein: CASGLVSGSEAFF.

The chain links TRBV5-1 to TRBJ1-2; D is possibly TRBD1 (6 bases). V was shortened by 5 bases and J by 0 bases, with 11 bases between the two germline ends. CDR3 size: 14 residues. Germline loops: CDR1 SGHRS, CDR2 YFSETQ. The DNA of the CDR3 is TGCGCCAGCAGTTATACAGGGCCTAACTATGGCTACACCTTC. This sequence encodes CASSYTGPNYGYTF.

This clonotype was detected only a few times. The CDR3 is CASSLRDSQYTEAFF. In nucleotides, the CDR3 is TGTGCCAGCAGCTTGAGAGACAGCCAGTATACTGAAGCTTTCTTT. V and J are TRBV5-4 and TRBJ1-1, with D perhaps TRBD1 (5 bases). CDR1 and CDR2 (germline): SGHNT, YYREEE (reference sequence). The CDR3 is 15 amino acids. V gave up 1 base and J gave up 5 bases, with 15 bases separating them.

This clonotype occurred a few times. V and J are TRBV20-1 and TRBJ1-4; TRBD1 aligns across 7 bases. CDR3 length: 14 residues. Germline V gives CDR1 DFQATT, CDR2 SNEGSKA (reference sequence). Unmatched junction bases numbered 5, after V lost 0 bases and J lost 7 bases. As DNA, the CDR3 is TGCAGTGCTAGAGATGAAACAGGGGCTGAAAAACTGTTTTTT. This codes for CSARDETGAEKLFF.

Many counts were recorded for this clonotype. V and J are TRBV6-2 or TRBV6-3 and TRBJ2-1, with D hard to call. Looked up from germline, CDR1 is MNHEY and CDR2 is SVGEGT. Trimming removed 5 bases at V and 5 bases at J, with 22 bases between. The CDR3 loop spans 17 amino acids. CDR3 bases: TGTGCCAGCAGTACACACAGAGACCGAAGACTTAACAATGAGCAGTTCTTC. Translated: CASSTHRDRRLNNEQFF.

This clonotype was seen repeatedly, ten times or more. The chain uses TRBV2 and TRBJ2-1, with a weak D call TRBD2 (7 bases). The V end lost 6 bases, the J end lost 10 bases, and 19 bases lay between the germline ends. Germline CDR1 and CDR2: SNHLY and FYNNEI. This CDR3 is built from 14 residues. The CDR3 coding sequence is TGTGCCAGCAGGAAGGGGGGGGTACGGGGAGAGCAGTTCTTC. Protein: CASRKGGVRGEQFF. The full variable domain, completed using reference TRBV2 and TRBJ2-1, is EPEVTQTPSHQVTQMGQEVILRCVPISNHLYFYWYRQILGQKVEFLVSFYNNEISEKSEIFDDQFSVERPDGSNFTLKIRSTKLEDSAMYFCASRKGGVRGEQFFGPGTRLTVL.

This clonotype was picked up one time. The CDR3 nucleotides are TGTGCCAGCAGTTTACGGCACCTTAACTATGGCTACACCTTC. This codes for CASSLRHLNYGYTF. The V and J genes are TRBV12-3 or TRBV12-4 and TRBJ1-2; D is ambiguous. V lost 2 bases, J lost 1 base, and 8 bases lay in between. The CDR3 spans 14 residues.

This clonotype has at least ten counts. In nucleotides, the CDR3 is TGCAGTGCTAGAGATCTCAGCGGGGGGGCAAATGAGCAGTTCTTC. Its translation: CSARDLSGGANEQFF. The V and J genes are TRBV20-1 and TRBJ2-1, with 10 nucleotides matching TRBD2. The CDR3 covers 15 residues. The V segment lost 0 bases and the J segment 7 bases; nucleotides outside the gene matches: 6. Germline CDR1 is DFQATT and CDR2 is SNEGSKA (reference sequence).

This clonotype was counted between two and nine times. This rearrangement joins TRBV6-2 or TRBV6-3 to TRBJ1-4; D remains ambiguous. The V end lost 5 bases, the J end lost 0 bases, and 7 bases lay between the germline ends. This CDR3 region has 14 residues. CDR1 is MNHEY and CDR2 is SVGEGT in the germline V gene. CDR3 DNA: TGTGCCAGCAGTCAATTTCCAACTAATGAAAAACTGTTTTTT. This gives the protein CASSQFPTNEKLFF.

This clonotype was counted at least ten times. The chain has TRBV30 and TRBJ2-3; D unclear. Deletions cut 2 bases from V and 0 bases from J, with 9 bases between. Germline loops: CDR1 GTSNPN, CDR2 SVGIG (reference sequence). The CDR3 is 14 amino acids. In DNA, the CDR3 is TGTGCCTGGAGTCTCGGCGGTAGCACAGATACGCAGTATTTT. This translates into CAWSLGGSTDTQYF. The full variable domain, with the rest looked up from reference TRBV30 and TRBJ2-3, is SQTIHQWPATLVQPVGSPLSLECTVEGTSNPNLYWYRQAAGRGLQLLFYSVGIGQISSEVPQNLSASRPQDRQFILSSKKLLLSDSGFYLCAWSLGGSTDTQYFGPGTRLTVL.

As regards this clonotype: This clone may be a read error of a much larger clone one base away. V gene TRBV7-6 combines with J gene TRBJ1-3; 12 nucleotides line up with TRBD1. Germline V CDR1 and CDR2: SGHVS, FNYEAQ. This CDR3 is 15 amino acids long. For the CDR3, the DNA is TGTGCCAGCAGCCCTAGGGACAGGGGGCAGAACACCATATGTTTT. Its protein product is CASSPRDRGQNTICF.

V usage is TRBV5-1 and J usage is TRBJ2-3, with 7 bases matching TRBD1. Germline V lookup: CDR1 SGHRS, CDR2 YFSETQ. The CDR3 is 16 amino acids. V lost 4 bases, J lost 5 bases, and 13 bases stayed unmatched. The chain's CDR3 is CASSRQGRWKEDTQYF. In nucleotides, the CDR3 is TGCGCCAGCAGCCGACAGGGCAGATGGAAGGAAGATACGCAGTATTTT.